A single sample is the source of the 16 T cell receptor beta chains below, sequenced in a study of T cells after yellow fever vaccination (dated by TCRdb to the late 2010s). Library preparation employed 5' RACE. This sample was sequenced with an Illumina HiSeq 2500. The raw public reads went through TCRdb reprocessing: fastp at Q25, MiXCR clone calling, in-frame beta chains kept. Entries that share a CDR3 protein sequence are merged under the most common genes and DNA. Here the sample has about 400,000 distinct CDR3 sequences; roughly 11% occur a single time. The ten largest clonotypes hold around 19% of the sample. This specimen's treatment or condition label, per the study, means: live attenuated yellow fever vaccine strain. Here the sequenced sample was PBMCs, taken on the day of the first yellow fever vaccination. The receptors here all came from a young man who received the YFV17D yellow fever vaccine.

DNA of the CDR3: TGTGCCAGCAGCTTGATCGGGAAGGGGGAAGAGACCCAGTACTTC. Its translation is CASSLIGKGEETQYF. V is TRBV5-4 and J is TRBJ2-5; maybe TRBD1 (6 bases). The CDR3 has 15 amino acids. The germline V gene encodes CDR1 SGHNT and CDR2 YYREEE (reference sequence). Trimming cost V 1 base and J 3 bases, with 13 bases left between them.

This clonotype was seen ten or more times. The V gene is TRBV7-2, the J gene TRBJ2-4; TRBD2 aligns across 8 bases. The length of the CDR3 is 16 residues. Germline V lookup: CDR1 SGHTA, CDR2 FQGNSA. V dropped 0 bases and J dropped 7; count of bases not matched to a gene: 8. CDR3 nucleotides: TGTGCCAGCAGCTTAGCGCTCGGGGGGGGCTTGAACATTCAGTACTTC. Its translation: CASSLALGGGLNIQYF. The variable domain in full, completed from reference TRBV7-2 and TRBJ2-4, reads GAGVSQSPSNKVTEKGKDVELRCDPISGHTALYWYRQSLGQGLEFLIYFQGNSAPDKSGLPSDRFSAERTGGSVSTLTIQRTQQEDSAVYLCASSLALGGGLNIQYFGAGTRLSVL.

The chain recombines TRBV7-6 with TRBJ2-1; TRBD2 matches 8 bases. CDR1 is SGHVS and CDR2 is FNYEAQ in the germline V gene. CDR3 length: 17 residues. V trimming: 4 bases; J trimming: 4 bases; junction bases outside the gene matches: 12. In DNA form, the CDR3 reads TGTGCCAGCAGCTCAGTTCTTAGCGGGGTTTCATACAATGAGCAGTTCTTC. Amino acids: CASSSVLSGVSYNEQFF.

This clonotype was picked up a small number of times. The V call is TRBV6-5, the J call TRBJ2-5; maybe TRBD2 (6 bases). The CDR3 sequence is 11 residues long. Germline V CDR1 and CDR2: MNHEY, SVGAGI. V dropped 5 bases and J dropped 7 bases, with 8 bases sitting between them. The CDR3, as DNA: TGTGCCAGCAGTGCGGGGAGGACCCAGTACTTC. Translated, it gives CASSAGRTQYF.

This clonotype occurred many times. CDR3 nucleotide sequence: TGTGCCAGCAGCCCCCTGGGACAGGGCTACGAGCAGTACGTC. Its protein is CASSPLGQGYEQYV. V gene TRBV7-2 combines with J gene TRBJ2-7, with TRBD1 matching over 9 bases. Germline-derived CDR1 and CDR2 are SGHTA and FQGNSA. This CDR3 contains 14 residues. The V and J ends lost 5 bases and 3 bases, in that order; junction bases with no gene match: 5.

This chain links TRBV7-6 with TRBJ2-7; a weak D match, TRBD2 (6 bases). This CDR3 spans 15 amino acids. In germline, CDR1 is SGHVS, CDR2 FNYEAQ. Trimming took 5 bases from V and 2 from J, leaving 16 bases between them. The CDR3 is CASSPGRGSPYEQYF. CDR3 DNA: TGTGCCAGCAGCCCCGGACGGGGGTCCCCCTACGAGCAGTACTTC.

This clonotype was observed a handful of times. This chain uses TRBV7-9 with TRBJ1-5, with D possibly being TRBD1 (5 bases). Per the germline V gene, CDR1 is SEHNR and CDR2 is FQNEAQ (reference sequence). The CDR3 is 16 amino acids. With 3 bases removed from V and 1 base from J, the gap between germline ends came to 13 bases. The CDR3 spells CASSFSGGMSNQPQHF. The CDR3, as DNA: TGTGCCAGCAGCTTTAGTGGGGGTATGAGCAATCAGCCCCAGCATTTT.

Only a few counts were recorded for this clonotype. The genes are TRBV20-1 and TRBJ1-5, with 7 bases matching TRBD1. Trimming removed 0 bases from V and 7 bases from J; junction bases left unmatched: 3. Germline V gene sequence: CDR1 DFQATT, CDR2 SNEGSKA (reference sequence). This CDR3 has 13 amino acids. The CDR3 DNA reads as TGCAGTGCTAGAGACGGACAGGACCAGCCCCAGCATTTT. Amino acid sequence: CSARDGQDQPQHF.

The gene calls are TRBV20-1 and TRBJ2-5, with D uncertain. The CDR3 consists of 11 residues. The V gene's germline CDR1 is DFQATT and CDR2 SNEGSKA (reference sequence). Trimming took 6 bases from V and 5 from J, leaving 10 bases between them. The CDR3 DNA follows: TGCAGTGCGCCGAAAGGGGAGACCCAGTACTTC. It is translated as CSAPKGETQYF.

This clonotype has only a few counts. The chain has TRBV4-3 and TRBJ2-2; D uncertain. V lost 1 base to trimming and J lost 3 bases, with 15 bases between them. Per germline, CDR1 LGHNA and CDR2 YSLEER. The CDR3 is 17 amino acids. CDR3 region: CASSQGLGFRDTGELFF. The CDR3 nucleotides read TGCGCCAGCAGCCAAGGACTGGGTTTCCGTGACACCGGGGAGCTGTTTTTT.

This chain connects TRBV5-5 to TRBJ2-5, with D possibly matching TRBD2 (6 bases). Germline-derived CDR1 and CDR2 are SGHKS and YYEKEE (reference sequence). Trimming removed 3 bases from V and 5 bases from J, with 17 bases in between. This CDR3 is 15 amino acids long. The CDR3, as DNA: TGTGCCAGCAGCTCGGGGGACGGACTCCGGGAGACCCAGTACTTC. The encoded protein is CASSSGDGLRETQYF.

The chain joins TRBV20-1 to TRBJ2-3; D is possibly TRBD2 (6 bases). This CDR3 is built from 14 residues. Germline V gene data show CDR1 as DFQATT and CDR2 as SNEGSKA (reference sequence). Trimming pared 5 bases from V and 7 bases from J, leaving 19 bases between. Here the CDR3 reads CSAPISGSQNTQYF. CDR3 DNA: TGCAGTGCTCCGATTAGCGGATCACAAAATACGCAGTATTTT.

This chain uses TRBV7-2 with TRBJ1-1; TRBD1 agrees at 10 bases. The V segment lost 5 bases and the J segment 5 bases; nucleotides outside the gene matches: 5. The CDR3 contains 14 residues. Per the germline V gene, CDR1 is SGHTA and CDR2 is FQGNSA. The CDR3 spells CASSRGQGRTEAFF. CDR3 DNA sequence: TGTGCCAGCAGCCGGGGACAGGGGAGGACTGAAGCTTTCTTT.

The rearrangement uses TRBV5-6 and TRBJ2-5; perhaps TRBD1 as D (5 bases). Trimming removed 10 bases from V and 0 bases from J, with 16 bases in between. Germline lookup yields CDR1 SGHDT and CDR2 YYEEEE. The CDR3 has 14 residues. CDR3 amino acids: CAQPPGQHQETQYF. The DNA for the CDR3 is TGTGCCCAACCCCCAGGACAACACCAAGAGACCCAGTACTTC.

This clonotype was picked up many times. The chain links TRBV5-5 to TRBJ2-4; D is perhaps TRBD1 (6 bases). The CDR3 length is 16 residues. Germline V gives CDR1 SGHKS, CDR2 YYEKEE (reference sequence). V was clipped by 5 bases and J by 3 bases, with 18 bases between them. The CDR3 DNA sequence: TGTGCCAGCAGTATCGAGGGGGATAGAGGCAAAAACATTCAGTACTTC. It encodes CASSIEGDRGKNIQYF.

This CDR3 reads CASSLPSGHHGYTF. CDR3 nucleotide sequence: TGTGCCAGCAGTTTGCCCTCAGGGCATCATGGCTACACCTTC. This sequence joins TRBV28 and TRBJ1-2; a weak D match, TRBD1 (5 bases). Germline CDR1 and CDR2: MDHEN and SYDVKM. V was clipped by 3 bases and J by 6 bases, with 14 bases between them. The CDR3 covers 14 residues.